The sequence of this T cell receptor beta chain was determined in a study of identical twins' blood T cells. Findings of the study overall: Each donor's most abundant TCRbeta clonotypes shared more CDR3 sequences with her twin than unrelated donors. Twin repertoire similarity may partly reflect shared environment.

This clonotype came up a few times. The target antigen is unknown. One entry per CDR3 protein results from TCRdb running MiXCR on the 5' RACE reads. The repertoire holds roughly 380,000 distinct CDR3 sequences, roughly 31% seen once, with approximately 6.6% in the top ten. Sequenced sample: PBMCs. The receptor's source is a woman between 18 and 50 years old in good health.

CDR3 nucleotides: TGTGCCAGCAGCTTACAGGGCTCGTCTGGCTACACCTTC. Translating gives CASSLQGSSGYTF. This chain joins TRBV11-2 and TRBJ1-2, with TRBD1 as a possible D gene (5 bases). Trimming pared 2 bases from V and 7 bases from J, leaving 11 bases between. This CDR3 is 13 amino acids long. Germline V CDR1 and CDR2: SGHAT, FQNNGV.